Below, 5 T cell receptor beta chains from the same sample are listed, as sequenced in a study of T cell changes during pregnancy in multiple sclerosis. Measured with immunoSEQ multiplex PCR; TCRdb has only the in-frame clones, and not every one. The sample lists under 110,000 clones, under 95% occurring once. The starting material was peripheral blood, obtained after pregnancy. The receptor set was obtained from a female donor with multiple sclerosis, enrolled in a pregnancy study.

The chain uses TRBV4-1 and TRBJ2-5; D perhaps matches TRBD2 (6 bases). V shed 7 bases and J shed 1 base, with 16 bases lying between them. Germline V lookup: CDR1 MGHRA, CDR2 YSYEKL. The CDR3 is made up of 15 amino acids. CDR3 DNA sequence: TGCGCCAGCACCACCAAGAGGGGACTCCAAGAGACCCAGTACTTC. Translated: CASTTKRGLQETQYF.

The CDR3 here is CASSEQPSGRAWETQYF. The CDR3 DNA sequence: TGTGCCAGCAGTGAACAACCGAGCGGGAGGGCCTGGGAGACCCAGTACTTC. The chain joins TRBV6-1 to TRBJ2-5; 10 bases map to TRBD2. J gave up 5 bases and V 2 bases, and 11 bases lay outside the gene matches. Germline V gene lookup returns CDR1 MNHNS and CDR2 SASEGT. The CDR3 has 17 residues.

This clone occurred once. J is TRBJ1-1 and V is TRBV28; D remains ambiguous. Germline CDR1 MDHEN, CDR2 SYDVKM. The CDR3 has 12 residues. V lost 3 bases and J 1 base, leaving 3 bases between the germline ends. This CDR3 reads CASSFWNTEAFF. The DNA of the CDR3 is TGTGCCAGCAGTTTCTGGAACACTGAAGCTTTCTTT. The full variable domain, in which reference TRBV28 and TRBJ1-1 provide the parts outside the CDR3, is DVKVTQSSRYLVKRTGEKVFLECVQDMDHENMFWYRQDPGLGLRLIYFSYDVKMKEKGDIPEGYSVSREKKERFSLILESASTNQTSMYLCASSFWNTEAFFGQGTRLTVV.

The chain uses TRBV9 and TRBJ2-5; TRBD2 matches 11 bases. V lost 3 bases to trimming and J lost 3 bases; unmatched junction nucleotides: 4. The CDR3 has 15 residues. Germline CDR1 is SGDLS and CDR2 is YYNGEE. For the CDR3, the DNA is TGTGCCAGCAGCGCCTTAGCGGGGGGGAAAGAGACCCAGTACTTC. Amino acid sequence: CASSALAGGKETQYF.

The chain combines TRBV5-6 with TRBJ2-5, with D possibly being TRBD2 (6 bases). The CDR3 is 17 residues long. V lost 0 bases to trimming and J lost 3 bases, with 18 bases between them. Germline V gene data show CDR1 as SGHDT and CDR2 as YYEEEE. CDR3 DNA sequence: TGTGCCAGCAGCTTGGCAGTGTGGCGGACTACCGAAGAGACCCAGTACTTC. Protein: CASSLAVWRTTEETQYF.